This T cell receptor (beta chain) was documented in a study of cytomegalovirus exposure and HLA in healthy donors. PCR was performed using 60 Vbeta and 13 Jbeta primers. Source study methods: A later analysis counted about 80 million unique TCR beta chains, about 11 million shared. Clones were read by immunoSEQ multiplex PCR, and TCRdb kept only the in-frame ones, dropping some. That table gives V, J and clone size, and the DNA gave D and trimming. Its table records some 41,000 clones. V shed 5 bases, J shed 6 bases, and the junction held 15 bases outside the gene matches. The CDR3 sequence is 17 residues long. CDR1 is SEHNR and CDR2 is FQNEAQ in the germline V gene (reference sequence).

This TCR was recovered from a man between 25 and 39 years old in good health and CMV-seronegative. Sequencing input: PBMCs. The chain joins TRBV7-9 to TRBJ1-1, with 10 bases lining up with TRBD1. The CDR3 bases are TGTGCCAGCAGCCCCCAAGTCCCGGGACAGGGGTCGGCTGAAGCTTTCTTT. This gives the protein CASSPQVPGQGSAEAFF.